Each of the 5 T cell receptor beta chains below was sequenced from the same sample in a study of shared clonotypes between healthy human individuals. TCRdb's table, derived via immunoSEQ multiplex PCR, lists solely in-frame clones and lacks some. The data hold 2 million to 2.5 million clones, with approximately 93% observed a single time. Sequenced: naive CD4+ T cells from PBMCs. This sample's subset: CD45RA+ positively selected. These receptors all stem from a man aged 18 to 35 in good health. Some clones in this sample may be carry-over from other donors' samples.

The chain uses TRBV6-6 and TRBJ2-5; 9 nucleotides line up with TRBD1. J gave up 4 bases and V 5 bases, and 11 bases lay outside the gene matches. The CDR3 spans 16 residues. CDR1 and CDR2 from the germline V gene are MNHNY and SVGAGI (reference sequence). This CDR3 reads CASSLHEDRGRETQYF. CDR3 sequence (DNA): TGTGCCAGCAGTCTCCACGAGGACAGGGGAAGAGAGACCCAGTACTTC.

The chain uses TRBV28 and TRBJ2-7; D tentatively fits TRBD1 or TRBD2 (5 bases each). Per the germline V gene, CDR1 is MDHEN and CDR2 is SYDVKM. The CDR3 is 13 amino acids. Between the trimmed V and J ends, which lost 2 bases and 6 bases, there was a span of 11 bases. CDR3: CASSLGTDLEQYF. The CDR3, as DNA: TGTGCCAGCAGTTTAGGGACGGATCTCGAGCAGTACTTC.

The genes are TRBV5-1 and TRBJ2-1, with TRBD2 matching 9 bases. The ends lost 1 base at V and 7 bases at J; junction bases unmatched: 3. Looked up from germline, CDR1 is SGHRS and CDR2 is YFSETQ. The CDR3 loop spans 14 amino acids. CDR3: CASSLSRGGNEQFF. The CDR3 region has the DNA TGCGCCAGCAGCTTGTCGCGGGGGGGAAATGAGCAGTTCTTC.

J is TRBJ2-7 and V is TRBV6-1; 8 nucleotides match TRBD2. V trimming: 6 bases; J trimming: 2 bases; junction bases outside the gene matches: 6. The germline CDR1 and CDR2 sequences are MNHNS and SASEGT. The CDR3 is made up of 14 amino acids. The CDR3 coding sequence is TGTGCCAGCAGAGCGACTAGCGCACCCTACGAGCAGTACTTC. Protein product: CASRATSAPYEQYF.

The rearrangement joins TRBV4-1 to TRBJ2-1; 8 bases are shared with TRBD2. The CDR3 extends over 15 amino acids. CDR1 is MGHRA, CDR2 YSYEKL, per germline. J was trimmed by 12 bases and V by 3 bases; bases with no gene match: 13. The CDR3 loop is CASSQGLVNNEGQFF. DNA for the CDR3: TGCGCCAGCAGCCAGGGACTAGTGAACAATGAAGGGCAGTTCTTC.